A selection of T cell receptor beta chains follows, all from one sample in a study of blood T cell repertoires in COVID-19. This table comes from immunoSEQ multiplex PCR, and its TCRdb copy is limited to in-frame clones, with some not included. The top ten hold 20% of the sample, which has some 87,000 clones, about 70% seen once. The sample comprised peripheral blood. All receptors derive from an elderly woman with active or convalescent COVID-19. CDR3s include the opening cysteine and the closing phenylalanine or tryptophan. D genes are given only for firm matches. The size entry is marked missing in some rows and otherwise reads once, few, many or a size class.

d_gene	len	v_gene	j_gene	abundance	CDR3aa	CDR3nt
NA	13	TRBV20-1	TRBJ1-2	NA	CSASEGRGYGYTF	TGCAGTGCTAGTGAGGGAAGGGGCTATGGCTACACCTTC
TRBD2	15	TRBV7-9	TRBJ2-7	NA	CASSWTSGSSYEQYF	TGTGCCAGCAGCTGGACTAGCGGAAGCTCCTACGAGCAGTACTTC
NA	16	TRBV14	TRBJ1-5	NA	CASSQHPRQSNQPQHF	TGTGCCAGCAGCCAGCATCCCAGACAGTCTAATCAGCCCCAGCATTTT
NA	13	TRBV6-1	TRBJ2-3	NA	CASSENFRDTQYF	TGTGCCAGCAGTGAAAATTTCCGGGATACGCAGTATTTT
NA	17	TRBV7-9	TRBJ2-2	NA	CASSLATGSDQTGELFF	TGTGCCAGCAGCTTAGCGACGGGGAGCGACCAGACCGGGGAGCTGTTTTTT
TRBD1	17	TRBV28	TRBJ2-2	NA	CASSSPTGVMVAGELFF	TGTGCCAGCAGTTCCCCGACAGGGGTAATGGTTGCCGGGGAGCTGTTTTTT
NA	14	TRBV5-1	TRBJ2-3	NA	CASSLAAGQDTQYF	TGCGCCAGCAGCTTGGCGGCAGGGCAAGATACGCAGTATTTT
NA	14	TRBV10-1	TRBJ1-4	NA	CARLGGVPNEKLFF	TGCGCCAGACTGGGGGGGGTCCCTAATGAAAAACTGTTTTTT
TRBD2	18	TRBV5-1	TRBJ2-3	NA	CASSSNFNSGGATDTQYF	TGCGCCAGCAGCTCGAACTTCAATAGCGGGGGGGCCACAGATACGCAGTATTTT
TRBD1	13	TRBV6-5	TRBJ2-7	NA	CASRRTGGYEQYF	TGTGCCAGCAGACGGACAGGGGGCTACGAGCAGTACTTC
NA	17	TRBV7-2	TRBJ2-6	NA	CASSLGGGFSGANVLTF	TGTGCCAGCAGCTTGGGAGGGGGGTTCTCTGGGGCCAACGTCCTGACTTTC
TRBD2	13	TRBV5-4	TRBJ2-1	NA	CASSLRTSNEQFF	TGTGCCAGCAGCCTAAGGACTAGCAATGAGCAGTTCTTC
TRBD1	16	TRBV4-3	TRBJ1-4	few	CASSPGQGEGNEKLFF	TGCGCCAGCAGCCCCGGACAGGGGGAGGGTAATGAAAAACTGTTTTTT
NA	11	TRBV10-3	TRBJ1-4	NA	CATRGNEKLFF	TGTGCCACCCGGGGTAATGAAAAACTGTTTTTT
NA	18	TRBV5-1	TRBJ2-6	NA	CASSLQSTGSSGANVLTF	TGCGCCAGCAGCCTCCAGTCGACAGGCTCCTCTGGGGCCAACGTCCTGACTTTC
TRBD1	21	TRBV19	TRBJ1-5	NA	CASSITGGVGVAQISNQPQHF	TGTGCCAGTAGTATCACAGGGGGCGTGGGGGTAGCCCAAATTAGCAATCAGCCCCAGCATTTT
TRBD1	16	TRBV14	TRBJ1-5	NA	CASSPRTGCSNQPQHF	TGTGCCAGCAGCCCGCGGACAGGGTGTAGCAATCAGCCCCAGCATTTT
NA	12	TRBV27	TRBJ1-6	NA	CASSFSNSPLHF	TGTGCCAGCAGTTTCTCGAATTCACCCCTCCACTTT
NA	12	TRBV13	TRBJ2-7	NA	CASSDSRSEQYF	TGTGCCAGCAGCGACTCGAGGAGCGAGCAGTACTTC
NA	14	TRBV15	TRBJ1-5	NA	CATSREEGAQPQHF	TGTGCCACCAGCAGAGAAGAGGGAGCCCAGCCCCAGCATTTT
TRBD2	15	TRBV7-9	TRBJ2-5	NA	CASSLVPAGDETQYF	TGTGCCAGCAGCTTAGTTCCAGCGGGGGATGAGACCCAGTACTTC
NA	15	TRBV5-3	TRBJ2-7	NA	CARSFRAGESSEQYF	TGTGCCAGAAGCTTCCGTGCAGGGGAAAGCTCCGAGCAGTACTTC
TRBD1	13	TRBV7-2	TRBJ1-2	few	CASSLGQGYGYTF	TGTGCCAGCAGCTTGGGACAGGGTTATGGCTACACCTTC
TRBD1	14	TRBV9	TRBJ1-2	NA	CASSVGQGAFGYTF	TGTGCCAGCAGCGTAGGACAGGGGGCGTTTGGCTACACCTTC
NA	13	TRBV7-3	TRBJ2-5	NA	CASSLRLRETQYF	TGTGCCAGCAGCTTAAGACTACGAGAGACCCAGTACTTC
TRBD1	17	TRBV27	TRBJ2-6	NA	CASSLLTGAAGANVLTF	TGTGCCAGCAGTTTATTGACAGGGGCAGCTGGGGCCAACGTCCTGACTTTC
NA	13	TRBV7-9	TRBJ2-1	few	CASSLRGSAEQFF	TGTGCCAGCAGCTTACGAGGGTCCGCTGAGCAGTTCTTC
TRBD1	14	TRBV4-3	TRBJ1-4	many	CASSWDRPNEKLFF	TGCGCCAGCAGTTGGGACAGGCCTAATGAAAAACTGTTTTTT
NA	16	TRBV13	TRBJ2-7	NA	CASSLRVGGALGEQYF	TGTGCCAGCAGCTTAAGGGTCGGAGGGGCTCTCGGCGAGCAGTACTTC
NA	15	TRBV5-8	TRBJ1-5	NA	CASSLAGQLNQPQHF	TGTGCCAGCAGCCTGGCTGGACAGTTAAATCAGCCCCAGCATTTT
NA	12	TRBV5-1	TRBJ2-3	NA	CASSSQGDTQYF	TGCGCCAGCAGCTCCCAGGGGGATACGCAGTATTTT
TRBD2	15	TRBV11-3	TRBJ2-1	NA	CASSRGERVEDEQFF	TGTGCCAGCAGTCGGGGGGAGCGGGTAGAGGATGAGCAGTTCTTC
NA	13	TRBV19	TRBJ2-7	NA	CASSRTDSYEQYF	TGTGCCAGTAGTCGAACAGACTCCTACGAGCAGTACTTC
TRBD1	18	TRBV4-3	TRBJ2-6	NA	CASSQETGAHSGANVLTF	TGCGCCAGCAGCCAAGAGACAGGGGCCCACTCTGGGGCCAACGTCCTGACTTTC
TRBD2	15	TRBV5-1	TRBJ2-7	NA	CASSFLAGGSYEQYF	TGCGCCAGCAGTTTCTTGGCGGGGGGCTCCTACGAGCAGTACTTC
TRBD2	15	TRBV19	TRBJ2-1	NA	CASSIVFRGDNEQFF	TGTGCCAGTAGTATAGTCTTCCGGGGGGACAATGAGCAGTTCTTC
NA	15	TRBV5-1	TRBJ1-1	NA	CASSPDGSRDTEAFF	TGCGCCAGCAGCCCCGACGGGTCTCGGGACACTGAAGCTTTCTTT
TRBD2	18	TRBV19	TRBJ2-3	NA	CASSIELLAGGYADTQYF	TGTGCCAGTAGTATAGAGCTCCTAGCGGGGGGGTATGCGGATACGCAGTATTTT
NA	14	TRBV6-5	TRBJ2-3	NA	CASRRGTSSDTQYF	TGTGCCAGCAGGAGAGGTACTAGTTCAGATACGCAGTATTTT
NA	12	TRBV20-1	TRBJ2-5	NA	CSASWGQGTQYF	TGCAGTGCTAGTTGGGGGCAGGGGACCCAGTACTTC
TRBD2	20	TRBV27	TRBJ2-3	few	CASSLRWLAGGQVGTDTQYF	TGTGCCAGCAGTTTAAGGTGGCTAGCGGGGGGGCAGGTAGGCACAGATACGCAGTATTTT
NA	12	TRBV5-6	TRBJ1-1	NA	CASSLLYTEAFF	TGTGCCAGCAGCTTGCTGTACACTGAAGCTTTCTTT
NA	13	TRBV5-1	TRBJ1-3	NA	CASSLSSGNTIYF	TGCGCCAGCAGCTTGTCGAGTGGAAACACCATATATTTT
NA	15	TRBV11-2	TRBJ2-2	NA	CASRLAAGNTGELFF	TGTGCCAGCAGGTTAGCCGCGGGGAACACCGGGGAGCTGTTTTTT
TRBD2	15	TRBV7-3	TRBJ2-5	few	CASSSSGGAPETQYF	TGTGCCAGCAGCTCTAGCGGGGGGGCCCCAGAGACCCAGTACTTC
NA	16	TRBV6-1	TRBJ1-5	many	CASSEASTDSYQPQHF	TGTGCCAGCAGTGAAGCTAGTACGGACAGTTATCAGCCCCAGCATTTT
NA	13	TRBV9	TRBJ1-6	NA	CASSVAEGSPLHF	TGTGCCAGCAGCGTAGCTGAGGGCTCACCCCTCCACTTT
TRBD1	15	TRBV30	TRBJ2-3	NA	CAWSGETGIADTQYF	TGTGCCTGGAGTGGTGAGACAGGGATCGCAGATACGCAGTATTTT
TRBD2	15	TRBV2	TRBJ2-2	NA	CASRTLAGGPGELFF	TGTGCCAGCAGGACACTAGCGGGGGGGCCCGGGGAGCTGTTTTTT
TRBD1	17	TRBV5-5	TRBJ2-3	few	CASSLVGGQARADTQYF	TGTGCCAGCAGCTTGGTGGGGGGACAGGCTCGGGCAGATACGCAGTATTTT
NA	11	TRBV20-1	TRBJ2-1	NA	CSARERPQQFF	TGCAGTGCTAGAGAGAGGCCACAGCAGTTCTTC